This TCR beta chain comes out of a study of blood T cells in healthy people across ages. Staff drew 9 to 10 milliliters of peripheral blood from each donor. Extracted total RNA amounted to at least 6 micrograms for each sample. PCR was performed a second time for 7 to 11 cycles using a sample-barcoded 5' primer and a J-beta primer mix. Each CDR3 protein gets one entry after TCRdb re-called the 5' RACE reads with MiXCR. The table has hundreds of thousands of distinct CDR3 sequences, approximately 40% seen once; the top ten hold around 30%. The germline V gene has CDR1 SGHDT and CDR2 YYEEEE. V was cut by 4 bases and J by 4 bases, with 16 bases left in between. This CDR3 is built from 15 residues.

Sequencing was performed on blood. The source is an older man in good health. The chain uses TRBV5-6 and TRBJ2-3; D could derive from TRBD1 or TRBD2 (5 bases each). CDR3 bases: TGTGCCAGCAGCACACCGGGACCCGGCCCAGATACGCAGTATTTT. Its protein product is CASSTPGPGPDTQYF.